The 30 T cell receptor beta chains below come from one sample, sequenced in a study of T-cell reconstitution after alpha-beta-depleted transplantation in children. Unique molecular identifiers were incorporated when the TCRbeta library was constructed. Using its own MiXCR run on the PCR reads, TCRdb lists one record per CDR3 protein. The sample has about 480,000 distinct CDR3 sequences, 12% seen once. The input for sequencing was PBMCs from the stem cell graft donor, taken from the stem cell graft. These receptors were collected from a human donor who donated a stem cell graft to a child with combined immunodeficiency.

This clonotype has just a few counts. The rearrangement joins TRBV6-2 or TRBV6-3 to TRBJ2-1; 7 nucleotides match TRBD2. The germline CDR1 and CDR2 sequences are MNHEY and SVGEGT. The CDR3 runs 13 residues. J gave up 6 bases and V 8 bases, and 7 bases lay outside the gene matches. The CDR3 DNA follows: TGTGCCAGCCCTTCGCGGGGGATCAATGAGCAGTTCTTC. Translating gives CASPSRGINEQFF.

By its share, this clonotype is medium-sized (0.01 to 0.1%). The chain combines TRBV12-3 or TRBV12-4 with TRBJ2-7; no clear D. There are 13 residues in the CDR3. V was trimmed by 6 bases and J by 1 base, leaving 10 bases between them. CDR3 DNA: TGTGCCAGCAGCTTGGGCTCTTCCTACGAGCAGTACTTC. Translated, it gives CASSLGSSYEQYF.

The chain carries TRBV20-1 and TRBJ1-1, with D unclear. Germline loops: CDR1 DFQATT, CDR2 SNEGSKA (reference sequence). Trimming cost V 6 bases and J 0 bases, with 8 bases left between them. The CDR3 spans 12 residues. Written as DNA, the CDR3 is TGCAGTGCGGCAGCCATGAACACTGAAGCTTTCTTT. Translation gives CSAAAMNTEAFF.

The chain links TRBV20-1 to TRBJ2-3; D uncertain. The CDR3 is 11 residues long. V gave up 6 bases and J gave up 5 bases, with 9 bases separating them. The germline V gene encodes CDR1 DFQATT and CDR2 SNEGSKA (reference sequence). DNA for the CDR3: TGCAGTGCCACGCCCGGAGATACGCAGTATTTT. Protein product: CSATPGDTQYF.

This clonotype was recorded at least ten times. This chain links TRBV7-9 with TRBJ2-7, with TRBD2 identical over 8 bases. This CDR3 has 16 amino acids. With V trimmed by 2 bases and J by 3 bases, 9 bases remained unmatched. Germline V CDR1 and CDR2: SEHNR, FQNEAQ (reference sequence). CDR3 residues: CASSLMGGTRNYEQYF. CDR3 sequence (DNA): TGTGCCAGCAGCTTAATGGGCGGGACTAGAAACTACGAGCAGTACTTC.

This clonotype was detected a few times. The chain has TRBV12-3 or TRBV12-4 and TRBJ1-2; TRBD1 matches at 7 bases. This CDR3 region has 15 residues. With V trimmed by 5 bases and J by 4 bases, 10 bases remained unmatched. CDR3 sequence: CASSPQGGAGYGYTF. The CDR3 DNA follows: TGTGCCAGCAGTCCCCAAGGGGGCGCCGGCTATGGCTACACCTTC.

On this clonotype: Germline is not matched at one junction end, which may reflect a read error. The V gene is TRBV9, the J gene TRBJ1-1, with D possibly TRBD1 on 6 matching bases. The CDR3 spans 15 residues. Germline V gene sequence: CDR1 SGDLS, CDR2 YYNGEE. This CDR3 reads CACSVVNREDTEAFF. As DNA, the CDR3 is TGTGCCTGCAGCGTAGTGAACAGGGAGGACACTGAAGCTTTCTTT.

This clonotype was observed at least ten times. The chain has TRBV20-1 and TRBJ2-3; D is possibly TRBD1 or TRBD2 (5 bases each). The germline V gene has CDR1 DFQATT and CDR2 SNEGSKA (reference sequence). Trimming pared 6 bases from V and 3 bases from J, leaving 19 bases between. The CDR3 has 15 residues. The CDR3 DNA sequence: TGCAGTGCGCCGAAGGACGGGGCAGGAACAGATACGCAGTATTTT. It codes for CSAPKDGAGTDTQYF.

The genes are TRBV7-2 and TRBJ1-3, with D perhaps TRBD1 (6 bases). CDR3 length: 16 amino acids. Germline lookup yields CDR1 SGHTA and CDR2 FQGNSA. Trimming shortened V by 5 bases and J by 4 bases, and 18 bases separated the two germline ends. CDR3 bases: TGTGCCAGCAGCCCCAACCCTGGGACAAGAGGAAACACCATATATTTT. As protein: CASSPNPGTRGNTIYF.

With regard to this clonotype: At one boundary the junction diverges from the germline segment, which might be a read error. V gene TRBV11-1 combines with J gene TRBJ1-5; D uncertain. The CDR3 consists of 13 residues. Germline V gene data show CDR1 as SGHAT and CDR2 as FQDESV (reference sequence). CDR3 loop: CASSLGPYEVAYF. The CDR3 DNA is TGTGCCAGCAGCTTAGGCCCATATGAAGTGGCGTATTTT.

This clonotype has at least ten counts. The chain joins TRBV11-2 to TRBJ1-2; 10 bases align to TRBD1. V shed 3 bases and J 6 bases; nucleotides not matched to a gene: 4. Germline V gene data show CDR1 as SGHAT and CDR2 as FQNNGV. The CDR3 is 14 residues long. This CDR3 is CASSFAGQGNGYTF. CDR3 bases: TGTGCCAGCAGCTTCGCGGGACAGGGGAATGGCTACACCTTC. The complete variable domain, with remaining parts taken from reference TRBV11-2 and TRBJ1-2, reads EAGVAQSPRYKIIEKRQSVAFWCNPISGHATLYWYQQILGQGPKLLIQFQNNGVVDDSQLPKDRFSAERLKGVDSTLKIQPAKLEDSAVYLCASSFAGQGNGYTFGSGTRLTVV.

The chain uses TRBV5-1 and TRBJ2-7; D is perhaps TRBD1 or TRBD2 (5 bases each). Germline V gene sequence: CDR1 SGHRS, CDR2 YFSETQ. V lost 5 bases to trimming and J lost 0 bases, with 9 bases between them. The CDR3 loop spans 13 amino acids. The CDR3 sequence: CASRAGASYEQYF. Here the CDR3 DNA reads TGCGCCAGCAGAGCCGGGGCCTCCTACGAGCAGTACTTC.

Only a few counts were recorded for this clonotype. The V and J genes are TRBV7-8 and TRBJ2-7; D uncertain. This CDR3 comprises 12 residues. From germline, CDR1 is SGHVS and CDR2 FQNEAQ. V was pared by 6 bases and J by 0 bases, with 6 bases between. CDR3 coding DNA: TGTGCCAGCAGTCAGCGCTCCTACGAGCAGTACTTC. Protein: CASSQRSYEQYF.

The rearrangement joins TRBV6-5 to TRBJ1-5; D may be TRBD1 (6 bases). Germline V gives CDR1 MNHEY, CDR2 SVGAGI. The CDR3 extends over 14 amino acids. Deletions cut 7 bases from V and 5 bases from J, with 15 bases between. The CDR3 sequence is CASTQRDTDQPQHF. Written as DNA, the CDR3 is TGTGCCAGCACCCAAAGGGACACCGATCAGCCCCAGCATTTT.

CDR3 in DNA: TGCGCCAGCAGCCAAGTGAGCGGGGCGGCAGATACGCAGTATTTT. Its protein product is CASSQVSGAADTQYF. The chain has TRBV4-3 and TRBJ2-3; 7 bases match TRBD2. Germline assignment: CDR1 LGHNA and CDR2 YSLEER. The ends lost 1 base at V and 4 bases at J; junction bases unmatched: 5. The CDR3 runs to 15 residues.

This clonotype was counted a few times. The chain employs TRBV6-5 and TRBJ2-3; D is ambiguous. V lost 0 bases, J lost 0 bases, and 10 bases lay in between. The CDR3 has 16 residues. Germline CDR1 reads MNHEY; CDR2 reads SVGAGI. In DNA, the CDR3 is TGTGCCAGCAGTTACTCGGCCGACCCTAGCACAGATACGCAGTATTTT. It is translated as CASSYSADPSTDTQYF.

The chain links TRBV6-2 or TRBV6-3 to TRBJ2-5; a possible D gene is TRBD1 (5 bases). The CDR3 runs to 11 residues. Trimming removed 6 bases from V and 10 bases from J, with 12 bases in between. Per the germline V gene, CDR1 is MNHEY and CDR2 is SVGEGT. The DNA of the CDR3 is TGTGCCAGCAGCTCCCCAAGGGGCCAGTACTTC. This gives the protein CASSSPRGQYF.

This clonotype was counted at least ten times. The V call is TRBV9, the J call TRBJ2-7, with TRBD2 matching over 9 bases. CDR1 is SGDLS and CDR2 is YYNGEE in the germline V gene. Trimming at V came to 2 bases and at J to 3 bases, leaving 3 bases not matched to a gene. This CDR3 is 14 amino acids long. CDR3 DNA sequence: TGTGCCAGCAGCGTGGGGACTAGCCTCTACGAGCAGTACTTC. Protein: CASSVGTSLYEQYF.

V and J are TRBV6-2 or TRBV6-3 and TRBJ1-1; 7 bases fit TRBD1. The V gene end was trimmed by 6 bases and the J gene end by 2 bases; junction bases not matched to a gene: 9. CDR1 is MNHEY, CDR2 SVGEGT, per germline. The length of the CDR3 is 15 residues. This CDR3 is CASRQPGQRNTEAFF. The CDR3 coding sequence is TGTGCCAGCAGACAACCGGGACAGCGAAACACTGAAGCTTTCTTT.

This clonotype was recorded a few times. The chain uses TRBV6-5 and TRBJ1-3; no firm D call. This CDR3 contains 17 residues. V gave up 0 bases and J gave up 0 bases, with 12 bases separating them. Germline loops: CDR1 MNHEY, CDR2 SVGAGI. The CDR3 DNA sequence: TGTGCCAGCAGTTACTCGTTCACACAAGGCTCTGGAAACACCATATATTTT. Amino acids: CASSYSFTQGSGNTIYF.

The chain is built from TRBV11-1 and TRBJ2-7, with 15 bases matching TRBD2. The CDR3 runs 18 residues. Germline CDR1 SGHAT, CDR2 FQDESV (reference sequence). The junction had 12 bases not matched to a gene; V was cut back by 5 bases and J by 4 bases. The CDR3 protein is CASSLGTSGRSFPYEQYF. The CDR3 coding sequence is TGTGCCAGCAGCCTGGGGACTAGCGGGAGGTCCTTCCCGTACGAGCAGTACTTC.

J is TRBJ1-1 and V is TRBV29-1; no definite D call. V lost 5 bases and J 2 bases, leaving 6 bases between the germline ends. There are 11 residues in the CDR3. Germline loops: CDR1 SQVTM, CDR2 ANQGSEA. CDR3 sequence (DNA): TGCAGCGTTCACAGTAACACTGAAGCTTTCTTT. Protein product: CSVHSNTEAFF.

The rearrangement links TRBV12-3 or TRBV12-4 to TRBJ1-2; no clear D gene. V was cut by 5 bases and J by 7 bases, with 11 bases left in between. This CDR3 is 12 amino acids long. The CDR3 sequence is CASSVPRGGYTF. The CDR3 coding sequence is TGTGCCAGCAGTGTCCCCCGGGGTGGCTACACCTTC.

This clonotype was counted many times. The chain joins TRBV10-3 to TRBJ2-3, with 7 bases identical to TRBD2. V lost 6 bases to trimming and J lost 0 bases; unmatched junction nucleotides: 9. Germline V gene sequence: CDR1 ENHRY, CDR2 SYGVKD. The CDR3 has 16 amino acids. The DNA of the CDR3 is TGTGCCATCAGGGGTTCGGCGGGAGAGAGCACAGATACGCAGTATTTT. It encodes CAIRGSAGESTDTQYF.

With respect to this clonotype: It is likely a read error, because the conserved phenylalanine at the end of the CDR3 is missing. The chain couples TRBV6-5 to TRBJ1-1; a possible D gene is TRBD1 (6 bases). Germline V lookup: CDR1 MNHEY, CDR2 SVGAGI. The CDR3 sequence is 16 residues long. Trimming removed 3 bases from V and 0 bases from J, with 14 bases in between. CDR3 residues: CASSYGITGLNTEAFY. For the CDR3, the DNA is TGTGCCAGCAGTTATGGGATTACAGGGTTGAACACTGAAGCTTTCTAT.

The chain couples TRBV7-9 to TRBJ1-5; no clear D gene. The germline V gene has CDR1 SEHNR and CDR2 FQNEAQ (reference sequence). The V and J ends lost 1 base and 0 bases respectively, with 10 bases between them. The CDR3 runs 16 residues. CDR3 sequence reads: CASSLGPFYSNQPQHF. CDR3 DNA: TGTGCCAGCAGCTTAGGACCGTTTTATAGCAATCAGCCCCAGCATTTT.

This clonotype was counted many times. The chain is built from TRBV5-1 and TRBJ2-7; 8 bases are shared with TRBD2. This CDR3 spans 17 amino acids. The J segment lost 2 bases and the V segment lost 0 bases, leaving 10 bases of the junction unmatched. Looked up from germline, CDR1 is SGHRS and CDR2 is YFSETQ. CDR3 in amino acids: CASSLGPTSGVTYEQYF. The CDR3 DNA is TGCGCCAGCAGCTTGGGCCCCACTAGCGGAGTAACCTACGAGCAGTACTTC.

The CDR3 nucleotides read TGTGCCAGCTCGCCTCAGACAGGGAAGGTTCACGAGCAGTACTTC. It codes for CASSPQTGKVHEQYF. The chain combines TRBV18 with TRBJ2-7; 7 nucleotides line up with TRBD1. CDR1 KGHSH and CDR2 LQKENI come from the germline V gene. The CDR3 is 15 residues long. With V trimmed by 6 bases and J by 5 bases, 13 bases remained unmatched.

This clonotype came up a few times. The chain recombines TRBV12-3 or TRBV12-4 with TRBJ1-5; 7 bases align to TRBD1. The CDR3 has 16 amino acids. The J segment lost 2 bases and the V segment lost 5 bases, leaving 9 bases of the junction unmatched. The CDR3 DNA reads TGTGCCAGCAGTCCTGCTTTCAGGGGGGGCAATCAGCCCCAGCATTTT. As protein: CASSPAFRGGNQPQHF.

The genes are TRBV14 and TRBJ2-2, with D unclear. This CDR3 comprises 15 residues. Germline CDR1 and CDR2: SGHDN and FVKESK. The V gene lost 2 bases and the J gene lost 4 bases, with 11 bases spanning the gap. The CDR3, as DNA: TGTGCCAGCAGCCAACTGGGTGCCGGCACCGGGGAGCTGTTTTTT. Translation gives CASSQLGAGTGELFF.